One and the same sample provided the 2 T cell receptor beta chains below, sequenced in a study of radiotherapy plus CTLA-4 blockade in lung cancer. TCRdb's table, derived via immunoSEQ multiplex PCR, lists solely in-frame clones and lacks some. The sample lists about 51,000 clones, about three quarters seen once, with 2% to 2.5% in the top ten. The specimen was peripheral blood, collected from a patient treated with radiotherapy plus ipilimumab. These receptors came from a human donor with non-small cell lung cancer whose response to radiotherapy plus ipilimumab could not be evaluated.

This chain connects TRBV18 to TRBJ1-3; 9 bases map to TRBD1. The CDR3 spans 15 residues. Germline V gene lookup returns CDR1 KGHSH and CDR2 LQKENI. Unmatched junction bases numbered 6, after V lost 5 bases and J lost 4 bases. The chain's CDR3 is CASSAQGAEGNTIYF. CDR3 nucleotides: TGTGCCAGCTCAGCACAGGGGGCGGAAGGAAACACCATATATTTT.

The chain carries TRBV5-1 and TRBJ2-2; the D gene is possibly TRBD1 (6 bases). The CDR3 runs to 15 residues. The V gene lost 4 bases and the J gene lost 1 base, with 11 bases spanning the gap. The germline V gene has CDR1 SGHRS and CDR2 YFSETQ. The CDR3 DNA sequence: TGCGCCAGCAGCGCCCGGGACATGAACACCGGGGAGCTGTTTTTT. Its protein is CASSARDMNTGELFF.